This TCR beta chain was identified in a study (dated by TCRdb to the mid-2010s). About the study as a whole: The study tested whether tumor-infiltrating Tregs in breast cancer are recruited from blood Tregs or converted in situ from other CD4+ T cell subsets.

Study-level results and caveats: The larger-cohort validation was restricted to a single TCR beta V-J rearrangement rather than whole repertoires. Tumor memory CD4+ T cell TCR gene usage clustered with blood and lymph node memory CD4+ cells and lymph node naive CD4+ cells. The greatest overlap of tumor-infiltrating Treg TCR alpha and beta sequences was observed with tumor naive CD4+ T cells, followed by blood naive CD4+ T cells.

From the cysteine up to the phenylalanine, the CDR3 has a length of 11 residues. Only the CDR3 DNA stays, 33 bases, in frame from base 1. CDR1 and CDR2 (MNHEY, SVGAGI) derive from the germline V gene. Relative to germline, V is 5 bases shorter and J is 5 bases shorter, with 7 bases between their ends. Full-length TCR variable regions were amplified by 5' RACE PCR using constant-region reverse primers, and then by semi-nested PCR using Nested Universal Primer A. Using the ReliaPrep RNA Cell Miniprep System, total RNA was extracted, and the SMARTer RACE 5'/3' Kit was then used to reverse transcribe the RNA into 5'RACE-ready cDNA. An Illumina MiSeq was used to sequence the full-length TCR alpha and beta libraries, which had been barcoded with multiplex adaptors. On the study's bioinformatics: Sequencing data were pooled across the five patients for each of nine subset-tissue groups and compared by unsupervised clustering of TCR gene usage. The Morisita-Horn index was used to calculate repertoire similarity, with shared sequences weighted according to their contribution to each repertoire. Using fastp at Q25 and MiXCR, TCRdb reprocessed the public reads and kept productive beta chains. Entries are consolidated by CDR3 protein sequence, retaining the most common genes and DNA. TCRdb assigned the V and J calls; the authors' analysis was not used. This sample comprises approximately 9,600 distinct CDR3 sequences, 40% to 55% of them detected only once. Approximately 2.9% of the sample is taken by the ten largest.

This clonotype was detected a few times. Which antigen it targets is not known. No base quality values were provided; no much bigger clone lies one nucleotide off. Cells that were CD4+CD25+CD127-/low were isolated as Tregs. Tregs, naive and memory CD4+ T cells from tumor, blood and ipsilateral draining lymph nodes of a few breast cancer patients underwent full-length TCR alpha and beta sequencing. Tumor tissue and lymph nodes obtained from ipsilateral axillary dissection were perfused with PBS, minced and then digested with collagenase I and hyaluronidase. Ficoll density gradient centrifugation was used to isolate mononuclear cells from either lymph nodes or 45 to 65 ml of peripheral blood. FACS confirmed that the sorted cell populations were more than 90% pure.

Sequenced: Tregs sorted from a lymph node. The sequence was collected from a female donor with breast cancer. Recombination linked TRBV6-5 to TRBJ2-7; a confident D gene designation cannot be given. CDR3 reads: CASSSFNEQYF. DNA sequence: TGTGCCAGCAGTAGCTTTAACGAGCAGTACTTC.